These T cell receptor beta chains were read from a single sample in a study of T cells after yellow fever vaccination. Each CDR3 protein gets one entry after TCRdb re-called the 5' RACE reads with MiXCR. This sample has about 350,000 distinct CDR3 sequences, with roughly 7.5% found just once. The specimen was PBMCs, collected around 45 days after the first yellow fever vaccination. Every receptor here comes from a man aged 18-30 years who received the YFV17D yellow fever vaccine. Both conserved end residues are part of each CDR3. The D gene is left open where the match is weak. Rows give clone size only sometimes, using once, few, many, or a class for an expanded clone.

v_call: TRBV5-1; clone_size: .; d_call: .; j_call: TRBJ2-5; cdr3_aa: CASSLSRTAYQETQYF; cdr3_nt: TGCGCCAGCAGCTTATCCAGGACGGCGTACCAAGAGACCCAGTACTTC
v_call: TRBV12-3/TRBV12-4; clone_size: many; d_call: .; j_call: TRBJ2-3; cdr3_aa: CASSLTGDTQYF; cdr3_nt: TGTGCCAGCAGCCTGACCGGAGATACGCAGTATTTT
v_call: TRBV6-2/TRBV6-3; clone_size: .; d_call: .; j_call: TRBJ1-2; cdr3_aa: CASSYRQDGYTF; cdr3_nt: TGTGCCAGCAGTTACCGACAGGATGGCTACACCTTC
v_call: TRBV7-6; clone_size: .; d_call: TRBD1; j_call: TRBJ2-3; cdr3_aa: CASSLGGQGQDTQYF; cdr3_nt: TGTGCCAGCAGCTTAGGGGGACAGGGGCAGGATACGCAGTATTTT
v_call: TRBV15; clone_size: few; d_call: .; j_call: TRBJ1-2; cdr3_aa: CATSPPAGQLYGYTF; cdr3_nt: TGTGCCACCAGCCCACCGGCAGGGCAATTATATGGCTACACCTTC
v_call: TRBV4-3; clone_size: few; d_call: .; j_call: TRBJ2-1; cdr3_aa: CASSQEGEPGNEQFF; cdr3_nt: TGCGCCAGCAGCCAAGAAGGGGAACCTGGCAATGAGCAGTTCTTC
v_call: TRBV7-7; clone_size: few; d_call: .; j_call: TRBJ2-3; cdr3_aa: CASSAGMGNTQYF; cdr3_nt: TGTGCCAGCAGCGCGGGGATGGGAAATACGCAGTATTTT
v_call: TRBV5-1; clone_size: .; d_call: TRBD1; j_call: TRBJ1-2; cdr3_aa: CASRSGTDPYGYTF; cdr3_nt: TGCGCCAGCAGGTCCGGGACAGATCCCTATGGCTACACCTTC
v_call: TRBV11-2; clone_size: .; d_call: TRBD1; j_call: TRBJ1-5; cdr3_aa: CASSQGQGARNQPQHF; cdr3_nt: TGTGCCAGCAGCCAAGGACAGGGGGCAAGGAATCAGCCCCAGCATTTT
v_call: TRBV7-2; clone_size: .; d_call: .; j_call: TRBJ2-3; cdr3_aa: CASSLGRDTKFTDTQYF; cdr3_nt: TGTGCCAGCAGCTTGGGTCGGGACACAAAATTCACAGATACGCAGTATTTT
v_call: TRBV5-1; clone_size: .; d_call: .; j_call: TRBJ2-7; cdr3_aa: CASFGSSYEQYF; cdr3_nt: TGCGCCAGCTTCGGGTCATCCTACGAGCAGTACTTC
v_call: TRBV10-3; clone_size: many; d_call: TRBD1; j_call: TRBJ2-6; cdr3_aa: CAIKERTGNSGANVLTF; cdr3_nt: TGTGCCATCAAAGAAAGGACAGGAAACTCTGGGGCCAACGTCCTGACTTTC
v_call: TRBV20-1; clone_size: few; d_call: .; j_call: TRBJ2-5; cdr3_aa: CSAPKRLVRETQYF; cdr3_nt: TGCAGTGCCCCGAAGAGGCTAGTGCGAGAGACCCAGTACTTC
v_call: TRBV20-1; clone_size: .; d_call: .; j_call: TRBJ2-2; cdr3_aa: CCARSGGGAKTGELFF; cdr3_nt: TGCTGTGCTAGAAGCGGAGGGGGCGCAAAGACCGGGGAGCTGTTTTTT
v_call: TRBV24-1; clone_size: .; d_call: TRBD2; j_call: TRBJ2-3; cdr3_aa: CATSDLAGATDTQYF; cdr3_nt: TGTGCCACCAGTGATCTAGCGGGGGCCACAGATACGCAGTATTTT
v_call: TRBV6-1; clone_size: many; d_call: .; j_call: TRBJ1-1; cdr3_aa: CASSRLMNTEAFF; cdr3_nt: TGTGCCAGCAGCCGCCTGATGAACACTGAAGCTTTCTTT
v_call: TRBV5-4; clone_size: few; d_call: .; j_call: TRBJ2-3; cdr3_aa: CASSRVSADTQYF; cdr3_nt: TGTGCCAGCAGTCGCGTGTCGGCAGATACGCAGTATTTT
v_call: TRBV7-2; clone_size: .; d_call: TRBD2; j_call: TRBJ2-3; cdr3_aa: CASSLGTLAGGSDTQYF; cdr3_nt: TGTGCCAGCAGCTTAGGAACACTAGCGGGGGGGTCGGATACGCAGTATTTT
v_call: TRBV20-1; clone_size: many; d_call: TRBD1; j_call: TRBJ2-1; cdr3_aa: CSASYDRGTYNEQFF; cdr3_nt: TGCAGTGCTAGTTACGACAGGGGAACCTACAATGAGCAGTTCTTC
v_call: TRBV29-1; clone_size: .; d_call: TRBD1; j_call: TRBJ1-5; cdr3_aa: CSVKGTGTGNQPQHF; cdr3_nt: TGCAGCGTGAAGGGGACAGGTACAGGCAATCAGCCCCAGCATTTT
v_call: TRBV20-1; clone_size: few; d_call: .; j_call: TRBJ1-5; cdr3_aa: CSARDFQDRNQPQHF; cdr3_nt: TGCAGTGCTAGAGATTTCCAGGATCGCAATCAGCCCCAGCATTTT
v_call: TRBV12-3/TRBV12-4; clone_size: few; d_call: .; j_call: TRBJ2-4; cdr3_aa: CASSRTGAKNIQYF; cdr3_nt: TGTGCCAGCAGTCGAACCGGGGCCAAAAACATTCAGTACTTC
v_call: TRBV6-1; clone_size: few; d_call: .; j_call: TRBJ1-2; cdr3_aa: CASSPDRANYGYTF; cdr3_nt: TGTGCCAGCAGCCCCGACAGAGCTAACTATGGCTACACCTTC
v_call: TRBV7-9; clone_size: few; d_call: .; j_call: TRBJ2-5; cdr3_aa: CASSSESETQYF; cdr3_nt: TGTGCCAGCAGCTCCGAGTCTGAGACCCAGTACTTC
v_call: TRBV24-1; clone_size: many; d_call: .; j_call: TRBJ1-5; cdr3_aa: CATSDTPEEKPQHF; cdr3_nt: TGTGCCACCAGTGATACCCCAGAGGAGAAGCCCCAGCATTTT
v_call: TRBV29-1; clone_size: few; d_call: .; j_call: TRBJ1-4; cdr3_aa: CSVEGRGEKLFF; cdr3_nt: TGCAGCGTTGAGGGAAGGGGGGAAAAACTGTTTTTT
v_call: TRBV7-9; clone_size: many; d_call: TRBD2; j_call: TRBJ2-3; cdr3_aa: CASSSGLAVGTDTQYF; cdr3_nt: TGTGCCAGCAGCTCCGGACTAGCCGTGGGTACAGATACGCAGTATTTT
v_call: TRBV15; clone_size: .; d_call: .; j_call: TRBJ1-1; cdr3_aa: CATSRDKGYTEAFF; cdr3_nt: TGTGCCACCAGCAGAGATAAAGGGTACACTGAAGCTTTCTTT
v_call: TRBV2; clone_size: .; d_call: .; j_call: TRBJ2-5; cdr3_aa: CASSENLPGQETQYF; cdr3_nt: TGTGCCAGCAGTGAAAATCTTCCAGGTCAGGAGACCCAGTACTTC
v_call: TRBV4-1; clone_size: few; d_call: .; j_call: TRBJ2-1; cdr3_aa: CASSQALDSYNEQFF; cdr3_nt: TGCGCCAGCAGCCAAGCTTTAGACTCATACAATGAGCAGTTCTTC
v_call: TRBV4-1; clone_size: .; d_call: TRBD2; j_call: TRBJ2-1; cdr3_aa: CASSQALAGVYNEQFF; cdr3_nt: TGCGCCAGCAGCCAAGCACTAGCGGGGGTCTACAATGAGCAGTTCTTC
v_call: TRBV7-2; clone_size: .; d_call: .; j_call: TRBJ2-1; cdr3_aa: CASSLYGGDNEQFF; cdr3_nt: TGTGCCAGCAGCTTATACGGCGGAGACAATGAGCAGTTCTTC
v_call: TRBV7-3; clone_size: few; d_call: .; j_call: TRBJ2-3; cdr3_aa: CASSLSTREGDTQYF; cdr3_nt: TGTGCCAGCAGCCTCTCTACGCGCGAAGGAGATACGCAGTATTTT